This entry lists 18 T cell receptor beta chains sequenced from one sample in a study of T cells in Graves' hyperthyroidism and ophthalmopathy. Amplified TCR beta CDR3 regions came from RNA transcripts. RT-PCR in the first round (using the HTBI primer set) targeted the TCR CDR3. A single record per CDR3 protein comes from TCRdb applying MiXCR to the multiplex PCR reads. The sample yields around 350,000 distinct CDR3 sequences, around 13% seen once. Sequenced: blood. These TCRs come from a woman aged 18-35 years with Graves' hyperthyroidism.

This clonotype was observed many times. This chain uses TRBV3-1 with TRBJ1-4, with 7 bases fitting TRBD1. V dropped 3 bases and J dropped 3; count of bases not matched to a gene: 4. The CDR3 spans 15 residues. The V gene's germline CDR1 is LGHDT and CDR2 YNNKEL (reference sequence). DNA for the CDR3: TGTGCCAGCAGCCAGATGACAGGGTCTAATGAAAAACTGTTTTTT. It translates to CASSQMTGSNEKLFF.

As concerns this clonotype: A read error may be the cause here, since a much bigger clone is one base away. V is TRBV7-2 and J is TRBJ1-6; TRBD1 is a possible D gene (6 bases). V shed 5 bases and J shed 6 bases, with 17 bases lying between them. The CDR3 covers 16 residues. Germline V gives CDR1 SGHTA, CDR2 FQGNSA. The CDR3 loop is CASSARPPGANSPLHF. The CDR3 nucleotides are TGTGCCAGCAGCGCACGCCCCCCGGGGGCTAATTCACCCCTCCACTTT.

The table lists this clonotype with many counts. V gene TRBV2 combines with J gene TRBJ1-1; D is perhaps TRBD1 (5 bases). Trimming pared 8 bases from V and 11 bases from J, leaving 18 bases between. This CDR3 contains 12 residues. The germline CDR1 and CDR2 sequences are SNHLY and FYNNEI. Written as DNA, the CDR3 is TGTGCCAGCGGCTGGAGGGGCGTGGAGGCTTTCTTT. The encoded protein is CASGWRGVEAFF.

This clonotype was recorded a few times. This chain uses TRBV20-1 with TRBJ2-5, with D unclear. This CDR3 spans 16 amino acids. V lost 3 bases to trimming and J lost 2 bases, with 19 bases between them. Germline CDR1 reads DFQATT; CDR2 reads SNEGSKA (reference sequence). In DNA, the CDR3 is TGCAGTGCTAGGCCTAACTATGGAGTAGGGCAAGAGACCCAGTACTTC. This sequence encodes CSARPNYGVGQETQYF.

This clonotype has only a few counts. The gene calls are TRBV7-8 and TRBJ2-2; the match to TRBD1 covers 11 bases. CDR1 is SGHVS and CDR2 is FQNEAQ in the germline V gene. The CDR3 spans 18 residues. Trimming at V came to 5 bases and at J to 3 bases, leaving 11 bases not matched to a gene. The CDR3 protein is CASSPRGQGEIHTGELFF. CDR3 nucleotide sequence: TGTGCCAGCAGCCCACGGGGACAGGGGGAAATCCACACCGGGGAGCTGTTTTTT.

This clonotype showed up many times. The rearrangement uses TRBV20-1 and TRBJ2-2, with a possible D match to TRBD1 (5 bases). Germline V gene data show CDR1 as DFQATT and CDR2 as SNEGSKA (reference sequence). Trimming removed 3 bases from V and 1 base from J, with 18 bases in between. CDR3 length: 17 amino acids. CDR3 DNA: TGCAGTGCTAGGGACCCCTCCGGCAGGGAGAACACCGGGGAGCTGTTTTTT. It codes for CSARDPSGRENTGELFF.

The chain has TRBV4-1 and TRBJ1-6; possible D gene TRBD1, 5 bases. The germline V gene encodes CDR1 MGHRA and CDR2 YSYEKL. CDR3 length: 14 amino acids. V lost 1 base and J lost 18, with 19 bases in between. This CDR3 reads CASSQASPGSLSHF. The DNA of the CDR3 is TGCGCCAGCAGCCAAGCCTCCCCAGGGAGTCTAAGCCACTTT.

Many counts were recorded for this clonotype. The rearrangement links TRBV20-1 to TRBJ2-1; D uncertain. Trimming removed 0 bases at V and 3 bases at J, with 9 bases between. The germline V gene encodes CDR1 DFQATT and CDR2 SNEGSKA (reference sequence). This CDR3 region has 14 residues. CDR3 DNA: TGCAGTGCTAGAGATCGGGCAAGCTACAATGAGCAGTTCTTC. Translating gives CSARDRASYNEQFF.

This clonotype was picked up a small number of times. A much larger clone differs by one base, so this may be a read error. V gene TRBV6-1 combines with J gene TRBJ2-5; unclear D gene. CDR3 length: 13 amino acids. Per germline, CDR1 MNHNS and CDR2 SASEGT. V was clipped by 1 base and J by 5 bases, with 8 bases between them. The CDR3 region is CASSEGLRETQYF. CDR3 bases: TGTGCCAGCAGTGAAGGGCTGCGGGAGACCCAGTACTTC.

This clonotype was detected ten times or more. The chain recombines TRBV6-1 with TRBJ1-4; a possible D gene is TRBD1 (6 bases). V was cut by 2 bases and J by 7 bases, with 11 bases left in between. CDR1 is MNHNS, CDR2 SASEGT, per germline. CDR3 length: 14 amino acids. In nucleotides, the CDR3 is TGTGCCAGCAGTGAAACGGGGGGCCCTGAAAAACTGTTTTTT. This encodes CASSETGGPEKLFF.

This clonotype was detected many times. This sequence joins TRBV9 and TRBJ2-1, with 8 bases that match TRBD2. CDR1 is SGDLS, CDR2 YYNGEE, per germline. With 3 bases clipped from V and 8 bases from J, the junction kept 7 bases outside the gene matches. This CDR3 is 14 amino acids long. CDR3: CASSGREGRYEQFF. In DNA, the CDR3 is TGTGCCAGCAGCGGACGGGAGGGGAGGTATGAGCAGTTCTTC.

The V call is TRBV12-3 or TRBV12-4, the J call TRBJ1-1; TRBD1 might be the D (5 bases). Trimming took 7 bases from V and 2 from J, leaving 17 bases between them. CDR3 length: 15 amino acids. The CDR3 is CASIQSSRVNTEAFF. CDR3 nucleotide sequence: TGTGCCAGCATCCAATCCAGCAGGGTTAACACTGAAGCTTTCTTT.

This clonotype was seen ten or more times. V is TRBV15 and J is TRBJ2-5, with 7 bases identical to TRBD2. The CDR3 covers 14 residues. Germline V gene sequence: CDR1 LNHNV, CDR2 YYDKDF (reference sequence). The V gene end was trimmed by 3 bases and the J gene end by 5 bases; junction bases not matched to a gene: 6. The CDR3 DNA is TGTGCCACCAGCAGCGCGGGGGTCTTTGAGACCCAGTACTTC. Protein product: CATSSAGVFETQYF.

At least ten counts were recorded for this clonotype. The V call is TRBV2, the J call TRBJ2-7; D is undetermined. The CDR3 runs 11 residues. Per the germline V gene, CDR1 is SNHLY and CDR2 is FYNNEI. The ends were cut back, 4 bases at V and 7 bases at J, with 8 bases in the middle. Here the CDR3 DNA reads TGTGCCAGCAGTGTAACCCATGAGCAGTACTTC. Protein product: CASSVTHEQYF.

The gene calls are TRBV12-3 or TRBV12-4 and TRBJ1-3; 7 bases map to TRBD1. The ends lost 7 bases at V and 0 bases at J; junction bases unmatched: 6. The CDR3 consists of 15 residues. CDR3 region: CASTGTAGSGNTIYF. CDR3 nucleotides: TGTGCCAGCACCGGGACAGCCGGCTCTGGAAACACCATATATTTT.

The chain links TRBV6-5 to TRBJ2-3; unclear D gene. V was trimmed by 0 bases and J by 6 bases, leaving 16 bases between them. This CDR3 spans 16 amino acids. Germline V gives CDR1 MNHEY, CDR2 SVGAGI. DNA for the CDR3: TGTGCCAGCAGTTACTCGGGCGTCCTCGTAAAGGATACGCAGTATTTT. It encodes CASSYSGVLVKDTQYF.

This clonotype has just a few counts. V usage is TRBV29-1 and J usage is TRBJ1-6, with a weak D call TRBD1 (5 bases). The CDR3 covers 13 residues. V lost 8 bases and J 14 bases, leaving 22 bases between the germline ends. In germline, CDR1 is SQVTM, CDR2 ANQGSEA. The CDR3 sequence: CSPYSPGFKSLHF. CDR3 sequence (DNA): TGCAGCCCCTACTCTCCAGGGTTTAAGTCCCTCCACTTT.

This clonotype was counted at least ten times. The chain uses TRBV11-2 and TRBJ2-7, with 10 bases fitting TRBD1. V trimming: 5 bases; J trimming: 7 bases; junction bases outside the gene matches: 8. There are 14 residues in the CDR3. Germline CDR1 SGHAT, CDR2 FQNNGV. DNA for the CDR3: TGTGCCAGCAGCCCCGGGACAGGGGTTCGGGAGCAGTACTTC. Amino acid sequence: CASSPGTGVREQYF.